These T cell receptor beta chains were read from a single sample in a study of blood T cell repertoires in COVID-19. Generated by immunoSEQ multiplex PCR, the TCRdb table keeps only in-frame clones and is missing some. The table has some 170,000 clones, 80% to 90% seen once; the top ten hold around 1.5%. Sequencing was carried out using peripheral blood. The receptors originated from a woman aged 50 to 60 with acute or convalescent COVID-19. The CDR3 runs from the conserved cysteine through the conserved F or W. The D gene is left open where the match is weak. The listing skips clone size in some rows; elsewhere it reads once, few, many or a size class.

clone size: NA; J gene: TRBJ2-7; D gene: TRBD2; V gene: TRBV4-1; CDR3 DNA: TGCGCCAGCAGCCTGTCGACTAGCGCCTCAAGGGAGCAGTACTTC; CDR3 protein: CASSLSTSASREQYF
clone size: NA; J gene: TRBJ2-3; D gene: TRBD2; V gene: TRBV18; CDR3 DNA: TGTGCCAGCTCACCAATCCGGGAGGGAGGACATACGCAGTATTTT; CDR3 protein: CASSPIREGGHTQYF
clone size: NA; J gene: TRBJ2-3; D gene: TRBD1; V gene: TRBV27; CDR3 DNA: TGTGCCAGCAGTTATTACCGGGACAGCAACACAGATACGCAGTATTTT; CDR3 protein: CASSYYRDSNTDTQYF
clone size: NA; J gene: TRBJ2-2; D gene: NA; V gene: TRBV11-2; CDR3 DNA: TGTGCCAGCAGCCACCTAAAAGGGGAGCTGTTTTTT; CDR3 protein: CASSHLKGELFF
clone size: NA; J gene: TRBJ2-3; D gene: NA; V gene: TRBV29-1; CDR3 DNA: TGCAGCGTTCTCGGCGGGAGCACAGATACGCAGTATTTT; CDR3 protein: CSVLGGSTDTQYF
clone size: NA; J gene: TRBJ1-1; D gene: NA; V gene: TRBV2; CDR3 DNA: TGTGCCAGCAGGGCCAGGGCGATGAACACTGAAGCTTTCTTT; CDR3 protein: CASRARAMNTEAFF
clone size: NA; J gene: TRBJ2-3; D gene: NA; V gene: TRBV27; CDR3 DNA: TGTGCCAGCAGCCCGCCGAGCAGGGATACGCAGTATTTT; CDR3 protein: CASSPPSRDTQYF
clone size: NA; J gene: TRBJ2-1; D gene: TRBD2; V gene: TRBV15; CDR3 DNA: TGTGCCACCAGCCCCCAACTAGCGGCGTACAATGAGCAGTTCTTC; CDR3 protein: CATSPQLAAYNEQFF
clone size: NA; J gene: TRBJ2-3; D gene: NA; V gene: TRBV6-2/TRBV6-3; CDR3 DNA: TGTGCCAGCAGCCACCGGCGGAGCGGATCTAACACAGATACGCAGTATTTT; CDR3 protein: CASSHRRSGSNTDTQYF
clone size: NA; J gene: TRBJ1-6; D gene: TRBD1; V gene: TRBV5-4; CDR3 DNA: TGTGCCAGCAGCTCCCGAGGGACAGCGGATAATTCACCCCTCCACTTT; CDR3 protein: CASSSRGTADNSPLHF
clone size: NA; J gene: TRBJ2-3; D gene: TRBD2; V gene: TRBV7-8; CDR3 DNA: TGTGCCAGCAGCTTCTTAGCGGGCAGCACAGATACGCAGTATTTT; CDR3 protein: CASSFLAGSTDTQYF
clone size: NA; J gene: TRBJ1-1; D gene: NA; V gene: TRBV18; CDR3 DNA: TGTGCCAGCTCCGACAGTTTGACAAAAAAAGCTTTCTTT; CDR3 protein: CASSDSLTKKAFF
clone size: NA; J gene: TRBJ2-3; D gene: NA; V gene: TRBV5-6; CDR3 DNA: TGTGCCAGCAGCATCCCGGGAGCAACAGATACGCAGTATTTT; CDR3 protein: CASSIPGATDTQYF
clone size: once; J gene: TRBJ1-3; D gene: NA; V gene: TRBV19; CDR3 DNA: TGTGCCAGTACAGCACAGAGCGGGAACACCATATATTTT; CDR3 protein: CASTAQSGNTIYF
clone size: once; J gene: TRBJ2-7; D gene: TRBD2; V gene: TRBV7-2; CDR3 DNA: TGTGCCAGCAGCTTAGAGGCTAGCGGAACCTACGAGCAGTACTTC; CDR3 protein: CASSLEASGTYEQYF
clone size: NA; J gene: TRBJ1-1; D gene: NA; V gene: TRBV10-3; CDR3 DNA: TGTGCCATCAGTCTTGGCGGGAACACTGAAGCTTTCTTT; CDR3 protein: CAISLGGNTEAFF
clone size: NA; J gene: TRBJ2-7; D gene: NA; V gene: TRBV2; CDR3 DNA: TGTGCCAGCAGAAGGACACTCCTCGAGCAGTACTTC; CDR3 protein: CASRRTLLEQYF
clone size: once; J gene: TRBJ2-1; D gene: NA; V gene: TRBV2; CDR3 DNA: TGTGCCACCGTAGTAGGAGAGTACAATGAGCAGTTCTTC; CDR3 protein: CATVVGEYNEQFF
clone size: NA; J gene: TRBJ1-5; D gene: NA; V gene: TRBV5-1; CDR3 DNA: TGCGCCAGCAGCTTGGGTGACAGCGGGGGCCAGCCCCAGCATTTT; CDR3 protein: CASSLGDSGGQPQHF
clone size: NA; J gene: TRBJ1-2; D gene: NA; V gene: TRBV19; CDR3 DNA: TGTGCCTCCAAGGCGGGGCCCGGCTATGGCTACACCTTC; CDR3 protein: CASKAGPGYGYTF
clone size: NA; J gene: TRBJ1-2; D gene: NA; V gene: TRBV4-3; CDR3 DNA: TGCGCCAGCAGCCAAGGGAGACGTCCCAATGGCTACACCTTC; CDR3 protein: CASSQGRRPNGYTF
clone size: once; J gene: TRBJ2-1; D gene: TRBD2; V gene: TRBV27; CDR3 DNA: TGTGCCAGCACCGAGGCGGTACTAGCGGGAGGAGGATACAATGAGCAGTTCTTC; CDR3 protein: CASTEAVLAGGGYNEQFF
clone size: NA; J gene: TRBJ1-5; D gene: NA; V gene: TRBV5-8; CDR3 DNA: TGTGCCAGCAGCGTTGGACAGTTTAAGGGCAATCAGCCCCAGCATTTT; CDR3 protein: CASSVGQFKGNQPQHF
clone size: NA; J gene: TRBJ1-2; D gene: TRBD1; V gene: TRBV5-8; CDR3 DNA: TGTGCCAGCAGCTTGGGGACAGGGGGCATCGGCTATGGCTACACCTTC; CDR3 protein: CASSLGTGGIGYGYTF
clone size: NA; J gene: TRBJ2-3; D gene: NA; V gene: TRBV7-2; CDR3 DNA: TGTGCCAGCAGCTTAGTTCCGCTAGTCACAGATACGCAGTATTTT; CDR3 protein: CASSLVPLVTDTQYF
clone size: NA; J gene: TRBJ1-1; D gene: NA; V gene: TRBV19; CDR3 DNA: TGTGCCAGTAGTGGGACAACAACTGAAGCTTTCTTT; CDR3 protein: CASSGTTTEAFF
clone size: NA; J gene: TRBJ2-7; D gene: NA; V gene: TRBV7-2; CDR3 DNA: TGTGCCAGCAGCCGGAGGGGGGGAGACTCCTACGAGCAGTACTTC; CDR3 protein: CASSRRGGDSYEQYF
clone size: NA; J gene: TRBJ2-1; D gene: TRBD1; V gene: TRBV30; CDR3 DNA: TGTGCCTGGAGAGGGGACAGGGGCCGCAATGAGCAGTTCTTC; CDR3 protein: CAWRGDRGRNEQFF